A single sample gave rise to the 21 T cell receptor beta chains below, sequenced in a study of T cells in localized non-small cell lung cancer. Profiling relied on immunoSEQ multiplex PCR, and the TCRdb table lists in-frame clones only, not all of them. This sample has 15,000 to 20,000 clones, with roughly 90% found just once. This material consisted of peripheral blood, taken before any cancer treatment. These receptors all come from a female donor at least 60 years old with stage III squamous cell lung carcinoma.

The chain uses TRBV30 and TRBJ1-3; D might be TRBD1 (6 bases). Trimming stripped 8 bases from V and 0 bases from J, with 20 bases between. This CDR3 contains 16 residues. The germline CDR1 and CDR2 sequences are GTSNPN and SVGIG (reference sequence). The CDR3 DNA follows: TGTGCCCGGACCGGGACACAAGCTATCTCTGGAAACACCATATATTTT. Translating it yields CARTGTQAISGNTIYF.

The gene calls are TRBV6-1 and TRBJ2-1, with TRBD2 matching 13 bases. Germline CDR1 and CDR2: MNHNS and SASEGT. This CDR3 comprises 16 residues. J was trimmed by 7 bases and V by 4 bases; bases with no gene match: 7. The chain's CDR3 is CASSVWTSGGLNEQFF. The CDR3 nucleotides read TGTGCCAGCAGTGTATGGACTAGCGGGGGTTTGAATGAGCAGTTCTTC.

This chain links TRBV5-1 with TRBJ2-6; 8 bases line up with TRBD1. Germline assignment: CDR1 SGHRS and CDR2 YFSETQ. V shed 4 bases and J 4 bases; nucleotides not matched to a gene: 4. The length of the CDR3 is 15 residues. The CDR3 DNA reads TGCGCCAGCAGCCTGACAGGGGACGGGGCCAACGTCCTGACTTTC. Its protein is CASSLTGDGANVLTF. Complete variable domain (other parts from reference TRBV5-1 and TRBJ2-6): KAGVTQTPRYLIKTRGQQVTLSCSPISGHRSVSWYQQTPGQGLQFLFEYFSETQRNKGNFPGRFSGRQFSNSRSEMNVSTLELGDSALYLCASSLTGDGANVLTFGAGSRLTVL.

This clone was detected a few times. This chain joins TRBV20-1 and TRBJ1-1; tentative D call: TRBD1 (5 bases). This CDR3 is built from 11 residues. The V gene lost 7 bases and the J gene lost 7 bases, with 13 bases spanning the gap. Germline loops: CDR1 DFQATT, CDR2 SNEGSKA (reference sequence). The CDR3 region has the DNA TGCAGTGGGGGCTCCGAGGTTGAAGCTTTCTTT. This gives the protein CSGGSEVEAFF.

This chain links TRBV6-1 with TRBJ1-3, with 9 bases lining up with TRBD1. Losses at the gene ends were 5 bases for V and 3 bases for J; bases not matched to a gene: 5. Germline loops: CDR1 MNHNS, CDR2 SASEGT. CDR3 length: 15 residues. The CDR3 coding sequence is TGTGCCAGCAGTACACAGGGGGCTCATGGAAACACCATATATTTT. This gives the protein CASSTQGAHGNTIYF.

V usage is TRBV18 and J usage is TRBJ2-5; 8 bases match TRBD1. The CDR3 extends over 13 amino acids. Germline-derived CDR1 and CDR2 are KGHSH and LQKENI. J gave up 4 bases and V 2 bases, and 0 bases lay outside the gene matches. For the CDR3, the DNA is TGTGCCAGCTCACCAGGGACAGGAGAGACCCAGTACTTC. The encoded protein is CASSPGTGETQYF.

V is TRBV5-1 and J is TRBJ1-1; TRBD1 agrees at 8 bases. Germline V CDR1 and CDR2: SGHRS, YFSETQ. The CDR3 loop spans 13 amino acids. V trimming: 4 bases; J trimming: 11 bases; junction bases outside the gene matches: 10. The DNA for the CDR3 is TGCGCCAGCAGCCACCGGGACAGGAGGATCGCTTTCTTT. This gives the protein CASSHRDRRIAFF.

The chain has TRBV11-1 and TRBJ1-6, with 9 positions matching TRBD1. The CDR3 has 15 amino acids. V shed 5 bases, J shed 13 bases, and the junction held 12 bases outside the gene matches. The V gene's germline CDR1 is SGHAT and CDR2 FQDESV (reference sequence). The CDR3 region is CASSGQQGASGPLHF. The CDR3 DNA reads as TGTGCCAGCAGCGGACAACAGGGGGCGTCTGGGCCCCTCCACTTT.

The V and J genes are TRBV4-2 and TRBJ2-6; unclear D gene. Germline V CDR1 and CDR2: LGHNA, YNFKEQ. The CDR3 runs 18 residues. V was cut by 4 bases and J by 5 bases, with 21 bases left in between. CDR3 nucleotides: TGTGCCAGCAGCCCTTATGTCAGGTTACAAAGTCGGGCCAACGTCCTGACTTTC. Translation: CASSPYVRLQSRANVLTF.

The chain combines TRBV5-1 with TRBJ1-1; 8 nucleotides agree with TRBD1. The V segment lost 0 bases and the J segment 10 bases; nucleotides outside the gene matches: 8. The CDR3 consists of 14 residues. Germline CDR1 reads SGHRS; CDR2 reads YFSETQ. CDR3 protein: CASSLDPGGRRAFF. The CDR3 bases are TGCGCCAGCAGCTTGGACCCAGGGGGCCGTAGAGCTTTCTTT.

The chain recombines TRBV2 with TRBJ2-1, with TRBD1 matching 7 bases. V lost 6 bases to trimming and J lost 8 bases; unmatched junction nucleotides: 10. Per germline, CDR1 SNHLY and CDR2 FYNNEI. The CDR3 loop spans 14 amino acids. The CDR3 here is CASSEQGPEYEQFF. CDR3 bases: TGTGCCAGCAGCGAACAGGGGCCGGAATATGAGCAGTTCTTC.

The chain has TRBV18 and TRBJ2-3, with D hard to call. CDR3 size: 16 residues. Trimming stripped 3 bases from V and 3 bases from J, with 16 bases between. Germline V gene data show CDR1 as KGHSH and CDR2 as LQKENI. The CDR3 region is CASSPAQEHGTDTQYF. The CDR3 DNA reads TGTGCCAGCTCACCCGCGCAGGAGCATGGAACAGATACGCAGTATTTT.

The chain joins TRBV28 to TRBJ1-2; D is unresolved. There are 14 residues in the CDR3. The germline gives CDR1 MDHEN, CDR2 SYDVKM. V was shortened by 0 bases and J by 0 bases, with 5 bases between the two germline ends. CDR3 nucleotide sequence: TGTGCCAGCAGTTTATGGGCGACTAACTATGGCTACACCTTC. Protein: CASSLWATNYGYTF.

The rearrangement joins TRBV7-9 to TRBJ1-2, with a possible D match to TRBD1 (5 bases). The CDR3 loop spans 15 amino acids. CDR1 and CDR2 from the germline V gene are SEHNR and FQNEAQ (reference sequence). V was pared by 5 bases and J by 7 bases, with 20 bases between. In nucleotides, the CDR3 is TGTGCCAGCAGCACCCCCCCAGGCGAAAGGGGTGGCTACACCTTC. Amino acid sequence: CASSTPPGERGGYTF.

The CDR3 reads CASSEDPNTEAFF. Here the CDR3 DNA reads TGTGCCAGCAGTGAAGATCCAAACACTGAAGCTTTCTTT. The chain recombines TRBV2 with TRBJ1-1; D remains ambiguous. Trimming left V 1 base short and J 2 bases short, with 5 bases between. The CDR3 sequence is 13 residues long. The germline V gene has CDR1 SNHLY and CDR2 FYNNEI.

The chain couples TRBV5-1 to TRBJ1-4, with D maybe TRBD1 (6 bases). V lost 2 bases and J 2 bases, leaving 13 bases between the germline ends. Germline CDR1 and CDR2: SGHRS and YFSETQ. The CDR3 is 16 residues long. CDR3: CASSFGQGFTNEKLFF. CDR3 DNA sequence: TGCGCCAGCAGCTTTGGGCAGGGGTTTACTAATGAAAAACTGTTTTTT.

V and J are TRBV7-6 and TRBJ2-5; 12 bases are a match to TRBD2. Germline CDR1 is SGHVS and CDR2 is FNYEAQ. This CDR3 is built from 16 residues. With 4 bases clipped from V and 4 bases from J, the junction kept 7 bases outside the gene matches. The CDR3 loop is CASSSLGLAGRETQYF. As DNA, the CDR3 is TGTGCCAGCAGCTCCCTCGGACTAGCGGGAAGAGAGACCCAGTACTTC.

This chain uses TRBV28 with TRBJ1-1; D is ambiguous. Trimming cost V 2 bases and J 1 base, with 5 bases left between them. CDR1 is MDHEN and CDR2 is SYDVKM in the germline V gene. The CDR3 extends over 13 amino acids. DNA for the CDR3: TGTGCCAGCAGTTTAACCGGGAACACTGAAGCTTTCTTT. It yields the protein CASSLTGNTEAFF.

This rearrangement joins TRBV7-9 to TRBJ1-6; no reliable D call. The germline gives CDR1 SEHNR, CDR2 FQNEAQ (reference sequence). Trimming took 1 base from V and 8 from J, leaving 6 bases between them. The CDR3 totals 13 residues. CDR3 region: CASSLEDYSPLHF. The CDR3, as DNA: TGTGCCAGCAGCTTAGAGGACTATTCACCCCTCCACTTT.

The chain employs TRBV6-7 and TRBJ1-1; 7 positions agree with TRBD1. TRBV6-7 is given ORF status, its function remaining uncertain. V shed 5 bases and J 1 base; nucleotides not matched to a gene: 4. The CDR3 totals 14 residues. As DNA, the CDR3 is TGTGCCAGCAGTCGTAGGACAGGGAACACTGAAGCTTTCTTT. This gives the protein CASSRRTGNTEAFF.

The chain recombines TRBV2 with TRBJ2-2; D gene ambiguous. The CDR3 runs to 17 residues. The V and J ends lost 6 bases and 2 bases respectively, with 19 bases between them. Germline V lookup: CDR1 SNHLY, CDR2 FYNNEI. The CDR3 DNA reads TGTGCCAGCAGCCAGGTTGGGCGATTAATTAACACCGGGGAGCTGTTTTTT. Its translation is CASSQVGRLINTGELFF.